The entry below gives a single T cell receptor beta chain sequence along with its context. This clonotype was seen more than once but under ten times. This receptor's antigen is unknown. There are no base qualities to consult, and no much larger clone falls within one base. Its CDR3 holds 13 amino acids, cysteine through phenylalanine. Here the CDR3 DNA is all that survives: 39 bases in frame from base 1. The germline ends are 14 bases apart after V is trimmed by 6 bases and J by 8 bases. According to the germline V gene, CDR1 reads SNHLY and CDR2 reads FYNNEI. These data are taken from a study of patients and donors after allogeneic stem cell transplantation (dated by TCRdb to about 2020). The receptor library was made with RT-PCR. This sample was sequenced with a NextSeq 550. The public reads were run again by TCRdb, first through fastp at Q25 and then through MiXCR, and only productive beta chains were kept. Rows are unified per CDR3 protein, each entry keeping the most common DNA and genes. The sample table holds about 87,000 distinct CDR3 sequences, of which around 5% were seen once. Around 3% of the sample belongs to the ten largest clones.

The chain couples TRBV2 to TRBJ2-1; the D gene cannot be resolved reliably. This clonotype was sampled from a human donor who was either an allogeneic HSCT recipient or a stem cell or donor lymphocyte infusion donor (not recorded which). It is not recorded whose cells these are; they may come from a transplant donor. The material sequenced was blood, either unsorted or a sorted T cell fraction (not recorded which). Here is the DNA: TGTGCCAGCAGGGCAAGTATTGAGTATGAGCAGTTCTTC. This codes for CASRASIEYEQFF. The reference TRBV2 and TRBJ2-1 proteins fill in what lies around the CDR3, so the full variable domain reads EPEVTQTPSHQVTQMGQEVILRCVPISNHLYFYWYRQILGQKVEFLVSFYNNEISEKSEIFDDQFSVERPDGSNFTLKIRSTKLEDSAMYFCASRASIEYEQFFGPGTRLTVL.